A selection of T cell receptor beta chains follows, all from one sample in a study of T-cell memory formation after mild COVID-19. TCRdb ran MiXCR on the 5' RACE reads and lists one entry per CDR3 protein. The sample has about 160,000 distinct CDR3 sequences; around 30% are singletons. Material: PBMCs or a T cell subset sorted from them (not recorded which). The receptor source for this set is an adult woman who had mild COVID-19 (a few samples of this study predate the infection). Cell type and time point are not known. Both conserved end residues are part of each CDR3. D genes are given only for firm matches. Where a row states a size, it is once, few, many or the class of an expanded clone; other rows omit it.

D: -; size: few; V: TRBV7-2; J: TRBJ2-1; CDR3: CASSSSIAYNEQFF; DNA: TGTGCCAGCAGCTCCTCGATCGCCTACAATGAGCAGTTCTTC
D: -; size: -; V: TRBV7-2; J: TRBJ2-1; CDR3: CASSVTPGTDSSQQFF; DNA: TGTGCCAGCAGCGTCACCCCAGGGACGGACTCCTCGCAGCAGTTCTTC
D: -; size: many; V: TRBV7-9; J: TRBJ2-4; CDR3: CASSRTEEFGDIQYF; DNA: TGTGCCAGCAGCCGGACAGAGGAATTCGGAGACATTCAGTACTTC
D: -; size: few; V: TRBV6-6; J: TRBJ1-1; CDR3: CASTHNGGMNTEAFF; DNA: TGTGCCAGTACCCACAATGGGGGAATGAACACTGAAGCTTTCTTT
D: -; size: -; V: TRBV7-9; J: TRBJ2-7; CDR3: CASSFVGDSNYEQYF; DNA: TGTGCCAGCAGCTTTGTCGGGGATTCGAACTACGAGCAGTACTTC
D: TRBD2; size: -; V: TRBV4-1; J: TRBJ2-7; CDR3: CASSPSSGSYEQYF; DNA: TGCGCCAGCAGCCCATCTAGCGGCTCCTACGAGCAGTACTTC
D: -; size: -; V: TRBV5-1; J: TRBJ1-2; CDR3: CASSLASGGFGYGYTF; DNA: TGCGCCAGCAGCTTGGCCTCGGGCGGGTTCGGCTATGGCTACACCTTC
D: -; size: -; V: TRBV12-3/TRBV12-4; J: TRBJ1-1; CDR3: CASSGGGGRNTEAFF; DNA: TGTGCCAGCAGTGGGGGTGGGGGGCGCAACACTGAAGCTTTCTTT
D: TRBD2; size: -; V: TRBV20-1; J: TRBJ2-3; CDR3: CSAAESGRRFVDTQYF; DNA: TGCAGTGCTGCCGAGAGCGGGAGGCGATTTGTAGATACGCAGTATTTT
D: -; size: -; V: TRBV30; J: TRBJ2-6; CDR3: CAWSTGAGANVLTF; DNA: TGTGCCTGGAGTACGGGGGCTGGGGCCAACGTCCTGACTTTC
D: -; size: few; V: TRBV21-1; J: TRBJ2-1; CDR3: CASSKRTAAPEVEQFF; DNA: TGTGCCAGCAGCAAAAGGACAGCCGCTCCCGAGGTTGAGCAGTTCTTC
D: -; size: few; V: TRBV6-5; J: TRBJ1-1; CDR3: CASSPGSTEAFF; DNA: TGTGCCAGCAGTCCAGGGAGCACTGAAGCTTTCTTT
D: TRBD1; size: -; V: TRBV5-6; J: TRBJ2-1; CDR3: CASSFGPGQGASEQFF; DNA: TGTGCCAGCAGCTTCGGACCGGGACAGGGGGCGAGTGAGCAGTTCTTC
D: -; size: -; V: TRBV14; J: TRBJ2-7; CDR3: CASSHLRGFTYEQYF; DNA: TGTGCCAGCAGCCACCTAAGGGGGTTTACCTACGAGCAGTACTTC
D: -; size: few; V: TRBV5-1; J: TRBJ1-5; CDR3: CASSLEPGIGDYSNQPQHF; DNA: TGCGCCAGCAGCCTAGAGCCAGGGATAGGGGATTATAGCAATCAGCCCCAGCATTTT
D: -; size: few; V: TRBV24-1; J: TRBJ2-2; CDR3: CATKDRGSGNTGELFF; DNA: TGTGCCACCAAGGATCGGGGCAGCGGGAACACCGGGGAGCTGTTTTTT
D: -; size: few; V: TRBV9; J: TRBJ1-5; CDR3: CASSGGGAYSNQPQHF; DNA: TGTGCCAGCAGCGGTGGGGGGGCTTATAGCAATCAGCCCCAGCATTTT
D: -; size: -; V: TRBV7-3; J: TRBJ1-1; CDR3: CASSLSANTEAFF; DNA: TGTGCCAGCAGCTTATCAGCGAACACTGAAGCTTTCTTT
D: -; size: -; V: TRBV7-8; J: TRBJ2-3; CDR3: CASSYDRWKGTQYF; DNA: TGTGCCAGCAGCTATGACAGGTGGAAGGGTACGCAGTATTTT
D: -; size: -; V: TRBV27; J: TRBJ1-1; CDR3: CASSLLGGAAWLEAFF; DNA: TGTGCCAGCAGTTTACTGGGGGGGGCGGCCTGGTTGGAAGCTTTCTTT
D: TRBD1; size: -; V: TRBV5-4; J: TRBJ1-1; CDR3: CASRGQPNTEAFF; DNA: TGTGCCAGCCGGGGACAGCCGAACACTGAAGCTTTCTTT
D: -; size: -; V: TRBV12-3/TRBV12-4; J: TRBJ1-5; CDR3: CASSFAGGNQPQHF; DNA: TGTGCCAGCAGTTTCGCCGGGGGCAATCAGCCCCAGCATTTT
D: -; size: -; V: TRBV24-1; J: TRBJ2-1; CDR3: CATSEIENEQFF; DNA: TGTGCCACCAGTGAGATAGAAAATGAGCAGTTCTTC
D: TRBD2; size: few; V: TRBV12-5; J: TRBJ2-5; CDR3: CASGLGLAGVSEETQYF; DNA: TGTGCTAGTGGCCTGGGACTAGCGGGAGTCTCGGAGGAGACCCAGTACTTC
D: TRBD1; size: few; V: TRBV12-3/TRBV12-4; J: TRBJ2-7; CDR3: CASSLGQAVPYEQYF; DNA: TGTGCCAGCAGTCTGGGACAGGCCGTCCCCTACGAGCAGTACTTC
D: TRBD2; size: -; V: TRBV29-1; J: TRBJ2-7; CDR3: CSAVGYRGVYEQYF; DNA: TGCAGCGCTGTGGGATACCGGGGGGTCTACGAGCAGTACTTC
D: -; size: few; V: TRBV2; J: TRBJ2-7; CDR3: CATQGGVNYEQYF; DNA: TGTGCCACACAGGGAGGTGTCAACTACGAGCAGTACTTC
D: TRBD1; size: -; V: TRBV6-5; J: TRBJ1-2; CDR3: CASSYSPTGAYGYTF; DNA: TGTGCCAGCAGTTACTCGCCGACAGGGGCCTATGGCTACACCTTC
D: TRBD1; size: -; V: TRBV6-1; J: TRBJ1-1; CDR3: CASRVQGARENTEAFF; DNA: TGTGCCAGCAGAGTCCAGGGGGCGCGGGAGAACACTGAAGCTTTCTTT
D: TRBD2; size: -; V: TRBV23-1; J: TRBJ2-3; CDR3: CASSLRPGRDTQYF; DNA: TGCGCCAGCAGTCTACGTCCCGGGAGGGATACGCAGTATTTT
D: -; size: -; V: TRBV11-2; J: TRBJ2-5; CDR3: CASSLVTQETQYF; DNA: TGTGCCAGCAGCTTGGTAACGCAAGAGACCCAGTACTTC
D: -; size: -; V: TRBV11-2; J: TRBJ2-7; CDR3: CASSLEVNGIYEQYF; DNA: TGTGCCAGCAGCTTAGAGGTTAACGGGATCTACGAGCAGTACTTC
D: -; size: -; V: TRBV6-2/TRBV6-3; J: TRBJ1-3; CDR3: CASRTQGATGNTIYF; DNA: TGTGCCAGCAGGACACAGGGAGCGACCGGAAACACCATATATTTT
D: -; size: -; V: TRBV3-1; J: TRBJ2-1; CDR3: CASSLSRDMRYEQFF; DNA: TGTGCCAGCAGCCTCAGTAGAGACATGAGGTATGAGCAGTTCTTC
D: -; size: few; V: TRBV11-3; J: TRBJ1-1; CDR3: CASSLQGSLNTEAFF; DNA: TGTGCCAGCAGCCTACAGGGTTCCTTGAACACTGAAGCTTTCTTT
D: -; size: -; V: TRBV29-1; J: TRBJ2-1; CDR3: CSVGLSEQFF; DNA: TGCAGCGTTGGACTTAGTGAGCAGTTCTTC
D: -; size: -; V: TRBV11-3; J: TRBJ2-1; CDR3: CASSGGPLKDEQFF; DNA: TGTGCCAGCTCCGGGGGACCCCTCAAGGATGAGCAGTTCTTC
D: -; size: -; V: TRBV24-1; J: TRBJ1-1; CDR3: CATSDPSRNTEAFF; DNA: TGTGCCACCAGTGACCCATCAAGGAACACTGAAGCTTTCTTT
D: TRBD1; size: -; V: TRBV3-1; J: TRBJ2-5; CDR3: CASSRKSDRGGETQYF; DNA: TGTGCCAGCAGCCGGAAGTCGGACAGGGGTGGAGAGACCCAGTACTTC
D: -; size: -; V: TRBV7-9; J: TRBJ1-1; CDR3: CASSPDRSNTEAFF; DNA: TGTGCCAGCAGCCCGGACAGATCCAACACTGAAGCTTTCTTT
D: TRBD2; size: -; V: TRBV6-2/TRBV6-3; J: TRBJ2-2; CDR3: CASSYSIRGAGEGRTGELFF; DNA: TGTGCCAGCAGTTACTCGATACGGGGAGCGGGAGAAGGACGGACCGGGGAGCTGTTTTTT
D: -; size: -; V: TRBV6-2/TRBV6-3; J: TRBJ2-7; CDR3: CAIQTSGSSYEQYF; DNA: TGTGCCATCCAGACGAGCGGCAGCTCCTACGAGCAGTACTTC
D: -; size: few; V: TRBV5-1; J: TRBJ1-6; CDR3: CASSLGLGGSYNSPLHF; DNA: TGCGCCAGCAGCTTGGGCTTGGGCGGCTCCTATAATTCACCCCTCCACTTT
D: -; size: -; V: TRBV6-5; J: TRBJ2-7; CDR3: CATKAGDWYEQYF; DNA: TGTGCCACCAAGGCAGGGGATTGGTACGAGCAGTACTTC
D: -; size: -; V: TRBV9; J: TRBJ1-3; CDR3: CASSVGESGNTIYF; DNA: TGTGCCAGCAGCGTAGGGGAGTCTGGAAACACCATATATTTT
D: TRBD1; size: -; V: TRBV7-2; J: TRBJ2-1; CDR3: CASSLARDSREFF; DNA: TGTGCCAGCAGCTTAGCCCGGGACAGCAGGGAGTTCTTC
D: -; size: -; V: TRBV29-1; J: TRBJ2-2; CDR3: CSVVRAGELFF; DNA: TGCAGCGTTGTTAGGGCCGGGGAGCTGTTTTTT
D: -; size: few; V: TRBV5-1; J: TRBJ2-7; CDR3: CASSQGMSYEQYF; DNA: TGCGCCAGTTCTCAGGGTATGTCCTACGAGCAGTACTTC
D: -; size: -; V: TRBV28; J: TRBJ2-3; CDR3: CASGPGALGGDTQYF; DNA: TGTGCCAGCGGCCCAGGGGCACTAGGAGGAGATACGCAGTATTTT
D: -; size: few; V: TRBV10-3; J: TRBJ2-3; CDR3: CAISDSTDTQYF; DNA: TGTGCCATCAGTGATAGCACAGATACGCAGTATTTT
D: TRBD1; size: few; V: TRBV20-1; J: TRBJ1-2; CDR3: CSARGGWTGPEDGYTF; DNA: TGCAGTGCTAGAGGAGGATGGACAGGCCCCGAGGATGGCTACACCTTC
D: -; size: -; V: TRBV24-1; J: TRBJ1-1; CDR3: CATSDRTPNTEAFF; DNA: TGTGCCACCAGTGACCGTACTCCGAACACTGAAGCTTTCTTT
D: TRBD2; size: -; V: TRBV7-9; J: TRBJ2-7; CDR3: CASSSLSAGTYEQYF; DNA: TGTGCCAGCAGCTCCCTGTCAGCGGGGACCTACGAGCAGTACTTC